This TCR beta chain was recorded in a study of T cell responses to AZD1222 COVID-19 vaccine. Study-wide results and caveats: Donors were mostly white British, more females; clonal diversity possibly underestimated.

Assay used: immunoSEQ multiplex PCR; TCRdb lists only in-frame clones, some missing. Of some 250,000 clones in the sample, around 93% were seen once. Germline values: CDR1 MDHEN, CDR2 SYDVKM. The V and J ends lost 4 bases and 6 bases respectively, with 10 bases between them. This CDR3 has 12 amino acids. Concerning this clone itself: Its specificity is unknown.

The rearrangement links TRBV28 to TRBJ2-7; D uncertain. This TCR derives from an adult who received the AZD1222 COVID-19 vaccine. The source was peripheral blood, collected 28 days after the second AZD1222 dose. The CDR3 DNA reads TGTGCCAGCAGTTCCAGTCCAGGCGAGCAGTACTTC. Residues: CASSSSPGEQYF.